This T cell receptor (beta chain) was found in a study of cytomegalovirus exposure and HLA in healthy donors. Study-level background: Samples from HLA-typed donors yielded about 80 million unique TCRs in an early data release. Study-wide results and limits: It has been reported that TCR beta sequences accurately predicted the HLA-A and HLA-B alleles of most subjects. A prior analysis recorded that most TCR beta V segments were productive about 87% or about 30% of the time.

Worth noting for this clone: The antigen is not known.

PCR used 60 Vbeta primers and 13 Jbeta primers. Study processing details: The authors later counted 65 million to 90 million unique TCR beta chains, roughly 10 million of them shared. TCRdb's table, derived via immunoSEQ multiplex PCR, lists solely in-frame clones and lacks some. V and J calls and clone size are as listed in that table; D and trimming were resolved from the DNA. The sample shows about 160,000 clones, about 80% of them seen only once. Trimming took 1 base from V and 4 from J; bases not matched to a gene: 7. Germline CDR1 and CDR2: SGHTA and FQGNSA. This CDR3 region has 15 residues. The specimen sequenced was PBMCs. The chain links TRBV7-2 to TRBJ2-7; 7 bases match TRBD1. The TCR comes from a man aged 25-40 years in good health and CMV-seronegative. Here the CDR3 DNA reads TGTGCCAGCAGCTTAGAGTGGACAGGAGTTTACGAGCAGTACTTC. It encodes CASSLEWTGVYEQYF.